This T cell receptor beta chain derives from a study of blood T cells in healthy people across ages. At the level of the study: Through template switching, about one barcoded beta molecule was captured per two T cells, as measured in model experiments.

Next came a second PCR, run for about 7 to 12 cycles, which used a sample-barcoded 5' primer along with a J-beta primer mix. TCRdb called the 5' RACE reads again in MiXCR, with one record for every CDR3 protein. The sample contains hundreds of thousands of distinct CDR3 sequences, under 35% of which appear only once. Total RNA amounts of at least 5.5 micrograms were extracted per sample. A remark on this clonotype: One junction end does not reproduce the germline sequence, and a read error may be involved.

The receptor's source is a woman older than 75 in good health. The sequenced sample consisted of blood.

The CDR3 is CVSSLDAVANSPLHF. The CDR3 DNA sequence: TGTGTCAGCAGCTTGGATGCAGTGGCTAATTCACCCCTCCACTTT. The genes are TRBV5-4 and TRBJ1-6; D uncertain. Germline V gene lookup returns CDR1 SGHNT and CDR2 YYREEE (reference sequence). The CDR3 covers 15 residues.